This TCR beta chain came from a study of graft-versus-host responses after intestinal transplantation. Sequencing used immunoSEQ multiplex PCR; TCRdb keeps in-frame clones, though not all of them. Found here are tens of thousands of clones, roughly nine tenths of them singletons; the top ten hold 0.1%. V lost 0 bases, J lost 7 bases, and 6 bases stayed unmatched. Germline V CDR1 and CDR2: LGHNA, YSLEER. CDR3 size: 15 residues. Remarks on this clone: The target antigen is unknown.

Study findings and constraints: HvG clone declines early post-transplant were associated with peak circulating GvH levels.

This TCR was sampled from a human donor who received an intestinal transplant. Specimen: unstimulated CD4+ T cells sorted from spleen or lymph node cells, collected before intestinal transplant. The V call is TRBV4-3, the J call TRBJ2-7; 10 bases fit TRBD1. The CDR3 loop is CASSQEGTGAGEQYF. As DNA, the CDR3 is TGCGCCAGCAGCCAAGAAGGGACAGGGGCGGGGGAGCAGTACTTC.